This T cell receptor beta chain is drawn from a study of control samples from healthy donors and cancer patients. The data were produced by immunoSEQ multiplex PCR, yet TCRdb's version contains in-frame clones alone and is incomplete. This table holds over 85,000 clones, roughly 90% found once. The length of the CDR3 is 16 residues. With V trimmed by 5 bases and J by 1 base, 6 bases remained unmatched. The germline gives CDR1 LGHDT, CDR2 YNNKEL (reference sequence). Source material: PBMCs. The chain uses TRBV3-1 (or the pseudogene TRBV3-2) and TRBJ1-5, with 9 bases identical to TRBD1. The sequence was collected from a woman in her sixties with lung cancer. DNA for the CDR3: TGTGCCAGCAGCTTAGGGACAGGGTTAAGCAATCAGCCCCAGCATTTT. Residues: CASSLGTGLSNQPQHF.